This is a list of T cell receptor beta chains from one sample in a study of CD8 T cells in ankylosing spondylitis. TCRdb itself ran the 5' RACE reads through MiXCR, one entry per CDR3 protein. There are approximately 550,000 distinct CDR3 sequences in the sample; approximately 11% occur only once, and approximately 7% lies in the top ten. The source material was blood, either unsorted or a sorted T cell fraction (not recorded which). Every receptor here comes from a male donor with ankylosing spondylitis. The CDR3 runs from the conserved cysteine through the conserved F or W. The D gene is left open where the match is weak. Size values are once, few and many counts, or a class for expanded clones, and some rows have none.

d_call j_call v_call clone_size cdr3_nt cdr3_aa
NA TRBJ2-1 TRBV20-1 NA TGCAGTGCTAGAGAGGGCGTCAGCTCCTACAATGAGCAGTTCTTC CSAREGVSSYNEQFF
NA TRBJ2-1 TRBV5-1 NA TGCGCCAGCAGAGTGGGACCTGACCGGGATGAGCAGTTCTTC CASRVGPDRDEQFF
NA TRBJ2-5 TRBV15 few TGTGCCACCAGCAGAGATAACGCCTACCAAGAGACCCAGTACTTC CATSRDNAYQETQYF
TRBD2 TRBJ2-5 TRBV11-1 few TGTGCCAGCACCGAAGGTAGCGGGAGGGGAGAGACCCAGTACTTC CASTEGSGRGETQYF
NA TRBJ1-3 TRBV5-1 many TGCGCCAGCAGCCACCGACCGACGGAGGGAAACACCATATATTTT CASSHRPTEGNTIYF
NA TRBJ1-1 TRBV5-1 many TGCGCCAGCAGCCCCAGAGAGGGGAACACTGAAGCTTTCTTT CASSPREGNTEAFF
NA TRBJ2-6 TRBV7-2 NA TGTGCCAGCAGCTTCTGGGGTGGTTATGGGGCCAACGTCCTGACTTTC CASSFWGGYGANVLTF
TRBD2 TRBJ2-3 TRBV27 few TGTGCCAGCAGTAAGCTAGCGGTGGGTGCAGATACGCAGTATTTT CASSKLAVGADTQYF
NA TRBJ2-5 TRBV18 NA TGTGCCAGCTCACCATCGACCGGACAGAGATCCCAAGAGACCCAGTACTTC CASSPSTGQRSQETQYF
NA TRBJ1-2 TRBV5-6 NA TGTGCCAGCCTAAAGTTGAGGGATCATTACTATGGCTACACCTTC CASLKLRDHYYGYTF
TRBD2 TRBJ2-1 TRBV7-2 NA TGTGCCAGCAGCTTTGCGGGAGTCGGCGATGAGCAGTTCTTC CASSFAGVGDEQFF
NA TRBJ2-5 TRBV5-1 few TGCGCCAGCAGCTTCGGGCTAGCGGAGACCCAGTACTTC CASSFGLAETQYF
NA TRBJ2-2 TRBV18 few TGTGCCAGCTCACCACCGGCGGGGCCGGGTACCGGGGAGCTGTTTTTT CASSPPAGPGTGELFF
NA TRBJ1-6 TRBV30 NA TGTGCCTGGAGTCCGGGGGTTAATTCACCCCTCCACTTT CAWSPGVNSPLHF
NA TRBJ1-5 TRBV7-2 NA TGTGCCAGCAGCTTAGCAGGCAAGGGGATCAATCAGCCCCAGCATTTT CASSLAGKGINQPQHF
TRBD1 TRBJ1-2 TRBV28 few TGTGCCAGCAGTGGGGGACAGGTACTTAAGGGCTACACCTTC CASSGGQVLKGYTF
TRBD1 TRBJ1-4 TRBV7-8 NA TGTGCCAGCAGCTTAGGTTGGGGACAGGGCCTTAATGAAAAACTGTTTTTT CASSLGWGQGLNEKLFF
NA TRBJ2-7 TRBV12-3/TRBV12-4 many TGTGCCAGCAGGTCCACGACCGCGACTAGGGGCGAGCAGTACTTC CASRSTTATRGEQYF
NA TRBJ2-5 TRBV6-6 few TGTGCCAGCAGTTCCTTTAAACAGACCCAGTACTTC CASSSFKQTQYF
NA TRBJ2-1 TRBV20-1 few TGCAGTGCTAGGGACCACACCGATGAGCAGTTCTTC CSARDHTDEQFF
TRBD2 TRBJ2-1 TRBV5-1 NA TGCGCCAGCAGCTTGGCCGGCGGGAGCCGACACAATGAGCAGTTCTTC CASSLAGGSRHNEQFF
TRBD1 TRBJ1-6 TRBV6-6 NA TGTGCCAGCGCCGGGACAGGGAATTCACCCCTCCACTTT CASAGTGNSPLHF
NA TRBJ2-1 TRBV20-1 NA TGCAGTGTCCGGAGGTCCAACTTCAATGAGCAGTTCTTC CSVRRSNFNEQFF
NA TRBJ1-2 TRBV13 many TGTGCCAGCAGCTCGAGTCAGGGGTATGGCTACACCTTC CASSSSQGYGYTF
NA TRBJ1-2 TRBV25-1 many TGTGCCAGCAGTCCAGCCGAGACAGCTAACTATGGCTACACCTTC CASSPAETANYGYTF
NA TRBJ2-5 TRBV7-9 few TGTGCCAGCAGCTTAGTTGGTAGCGGGACAGAGCAAGAGACCCAGTACTTC CASSLVGSGTEQETQYF
TRBD2 TRBJ2-3 TRBV20-1 NA TGCAGTGCTAATTCAGCGGGAGGACTTACAGATACGCAGTATTTT CSANSAGGLTDTQYF
NA TRBJ1-2 TRBV12-3/TRBV12-4 NA TGTGCCAGCAGTTTAAGGGAATCCTATGGCTACACCTTC CASSLRESYGYTF
TRBD1 TRBJ2-4 TRBV7-2 NA TGTGCCAGCAGCTTCCGACAGGGGGCTAACATTCAGTACTTC CASSFRQGANIQYF
NA TRBJ2-3 TRBV10-3 NA TGTGCCATCAGTGAGTCCCGCCAGGACGGAGGGTCAGATACGCAGTATTTT CAISESRQDGGSDTQYF
NA TRBJ1-1 TRBV20-1 NA TGCAGTGCTAGAGATAAGGGGGGAGCTTTCTTT CSARDKGGAFF
NA TRBJ1-5 TRBV5-6 NA TGTGCCAGCAGCCGTTGGGGGCCTCATCAGCCCCAGCATTTT CASSRWGPHQPQHF
NA TRBJ1-1 TRBV12-3/TRBV12-4 many TGTGCCAGCAGTTCCTGGGGGGGAAGGAACACTGAAGCTTTCTTT CASSSWGGRNTEAFF
NA TRBJ2-1 TRBV28 few TGTGCCAGCAGTTCTGCGGATAGCCCCACCTACAATGAGCAGTTCTTC CASSSADSPTYNEQFF
NA TRBJ1-4 TRBV29-1 few TGCAGCGTTGCCACGCACGGGGGCGGCACTCCGGATGAAAAACTGTTTTTT CSVATHGGGTPDEKLFF
TRBD1 TRBJ1-2 TRBV7-9 few TGTGCCAGCAACCCCGGGACAGGAGGTGGCTACACCTTC CASNPGTGGGYTF
TRBD1 TRBJ2-5 TRBV12-3/TRBV12-4 NA TGTGCCAGCAGGCTCGCGACAGGGACAGGGACCCAGTACTTC CASRLATGTGTQYF
TRBD1 TRBJ1-3 TRBV12-3/TRBV12-4 few TGTGCCAGCACCGGGGACAGGGGGCTGTCTGGAAACACCATATATTTT CASTGDRGLSGNTIYF
NA TRBJ2-1 TRBV12-5 NA TGTGCTAGTGGTTTGGTCCCCCTCCGCAGGAGGGTTTACAATGAGCAGTTCTTC CASGLVPLRRRVYNEQFF
NA TRBJ1-2 TRBV12-3/TRBV12-4 many TGTGCCAGCAGTTTAGAAGGCCCTAGCCGTCCGGGCGGCTACACCTTC CASSLEGPSRPGGYTF
NA TRBJ2-1 TRBV7-2 NA TGTGCCAGCAGCTTAGGGGGCCCCGGGTTCTTC CASSLGGPGFF
NA TRBJ2-7 TRBV6-2/TRBV6-3 NA TGTGCCAGCAGTTACCTCTCGCGGGAGCAGTACTTC CASSYLSREQYF
NA TRBJ2-5 TRBV29-1 many TGCAGCGGGACCATTGGGGGTAACCAAGAGACCCAGTACTTC CSGTIGGNQETQYF
NA TRBJ2-1 TRBV5-1 many TGCGCCAGCAGCATGCCAGTGGAGGGGGCCTTCAGCTCCTACAATGAGCAGTTCTTC CASSMPVEGAFSSYNEQFF
NA TRBJ1-2 TRBV12-3/TRBV12-4 many TGTGCCAGCAGCATTAACAGCGATGGCTACACCTTC CASSINSDGYTF
TRBD2 TRBJ2-2 TRBV20-1 NA TGCAGTGCTATAGGGACTAGCGGGAGCGACACCGGGGAGCTGTTTTTT CSAIGTSGSDTGELFF
NA TRBJ1-5 TRBV4-1 many TGCGCCAGCAGCCAAGCGCGCAATCAGCCCCAGCATTTT CASSQARNQPQHF
NA TRBJ1-5 TRBV12-3/TRBV12-4 few TGTGCCAGCAGATCGAACAGGGGCAATCAGCCCCAGCATTTT CASRSNRGNQPQHF
TRBD2 TRBJ2-5 TRBV24-1 NA TGTGCCACGGGACTAGCGGGAGTGGGAGTAGGTGAGACCCAGTACTTC CATGLAGVGVGETQYF
TRBD2 TRBJ2-5 TRBV29-1 few TGCAGCGTTGAAGATCGAGCGGGAGGGACCCAGTACTTC CSVEDRAGGTQYF
NA TRBJ1-3 TRBV9 few TGTGCCAGCAGCGCCTCGTTTTTTGCCCGATCTGGAAACACCATATATTTT CASSASFFARSGNTIYF
NA TRBJ2-5 TRBV15 NA TGTGCCACCCAATTGGGACCATCCCAAGAGACCCAGTACTTC CATQLGPSQETQYF
NA TRBJ1-6 TRBV12-3/TRBV12-4 NA TGTGCCAGCAGTTTCGGACAGCCAGGTTCACCCCTCCACTTT CASSFGQPGSPLHF
NA TRBJ2-1 TRBV5-1 many TGCGCCAGCGCAAAGGGGCGTAGCTCCTACAATGAGCAGTTCTTC CASAKGRSSYNEQFF
NA TRBJ1-3 TRBV20-1 NA TGCAGTGCTCCTGACGGGCTCTCTGGAAACACCATATATTTT CSAPDGLSGNTIYF
TRBD1 TRBJ1-5 TRBV6-2/TRBV6-3 few TGTGCCAGCCTTGTGACAGGGGGAGCCCAGCCCCAGCATTTT CASLVTGGAQPQHF
TRBD1 TRBJ2-2 TRBV15 NA TGTGCCACCAGCCCCTTCCCACAGGGGACCGGGGAGCTGTTTTTT CATSPFPQGTGELFF
TRBD2 TRBJ2-5 TRBV24-1 many TGTGCCACCAGTGACGTTCCGGGACTAGCGGGAGAGTGGACCCAGTACTTC CATSDVPGLAGEWTQYF
NA TRBJ2-1 TRBV5-1 few TGCGCCAGCAGCAACGACGGGATTATACCCTACAATGAGCAGTTCTTC CASSNDGIIPYNEQFF
NA TRBJ2-7 TRBV11-1 NA TGTGCCAGCAGCTTAGAAGCACCCTACGAGCAGTACTTC CASSLEAPYEQYF